This T cell receptor (beta chain) was sequenced during a study of blood T cell repertoires in COVID-19. This CDR3 has 11 amino acids. Per germline, CDR1 DFQATT and CDR2 SNEGSKA (reference sequence). Assay used: immunoSEQ multiplex PCR; TCRdb lists only in-frame clones, some missing. The repertoire has some 400,000 clones, about four fifths of them found once; the top ten carry more than 1%. The chain uses TRBV20-1 and TRBJ1-2, with unresolved D. Sequencing input: peripheral blood. The sequence came from a human donor with acute or convalescent COVID-19. The donor label of this sample is uncertain. The CDR3 loop reads CRAQSNYGYTF. In DNA, the CDR3 is TGCAGGGCACAATCAAACTATGGCTACACCTTC.